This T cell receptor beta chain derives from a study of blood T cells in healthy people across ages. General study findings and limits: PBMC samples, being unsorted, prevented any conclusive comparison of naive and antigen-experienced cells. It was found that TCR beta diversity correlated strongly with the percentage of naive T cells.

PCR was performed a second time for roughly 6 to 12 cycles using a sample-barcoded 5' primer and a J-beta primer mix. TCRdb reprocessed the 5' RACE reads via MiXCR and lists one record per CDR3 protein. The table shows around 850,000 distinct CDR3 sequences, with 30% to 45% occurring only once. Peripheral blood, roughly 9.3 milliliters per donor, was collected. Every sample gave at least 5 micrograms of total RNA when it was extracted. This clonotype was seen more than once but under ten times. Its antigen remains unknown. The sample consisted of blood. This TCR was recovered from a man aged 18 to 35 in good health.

The CDR3 region is CASPNVDGYGYTF. The CDR3 DNA reads as TGTGCCAGCCCCAACGTAGATGGCTATGGCTACACCTTC. This chain connects TRBV6-6 to TRBJ1-2, with unresolved D. There are 13 residues in the CDR3. V lost 8 bases to trimming and J lost 4 bases, with 14 bases between them. Germline V lookup: CDR1 MNHNY, CDR2 SVGAGI (reference sequence).